This T cell receptor beta chain was identified in a study of control samples from healthy donors and cancer patients (TCRdb year 2020). The receptor library was made with the immunoSEQ multiplex PCR assay. The table comes from immuneACCESS by way of TCRdb, which keeps in-frame sequences with V and J called. Part of the clones is missing from these tables; in studies checked, under half for an unresolved V gene and the rest for unknown reasons. The sample has approximately 150,000 clones on record, over 85% of them singletons. Less than 6% of the sample is held by the ten biggest clonotypes. Comments on this clone: The antigen it recognizes is unknown. No much larger clonotype is one base removed from it; base qualities were not supplied. This sample includes further DNA sequences coding for the same CDR3.

Sequenced material: blood. This receptor was identified in a man between 18 and 35 years old in good health.

The DNA sequence reads TGTGCCAGCAGCCAAGAAAGACAGACGCGCTACAATGAGCAGTTCTTC. It specifies CASSQERQTRYNEQFF. The V and J genes are TRBV3-1 (or the pseudogene TRBV3-2) and TRBJ2-1, with TRBD1 as a weak D call on 5 bases. From cysteine to phenylalanine, the CDR3 is 16 amino acids long. Only CDR3 DNA remains: 48 bases, in frame from the first base. V lost 0 bases and J lost 3 bases; the stretch between them is 12 bases long. CDR1 and CDR2 are read off the germline V gene (reference sequence) as LGHDT and YNNKEL.